Listed below are T cell receptor beta chains from one sample, sequenced in a study of blood T cell repertoires in COVID-19. TCRdb keeps only in-frame clones here, not all; method: immunoSEQ multiplex PCR. The table lists about 150,000 clones, 80% to 90% of them singletons. The source material was peripheral blood. These receptors were taken from a man between 70 and 80 years old with acute or convalescent COVID-19. CDR3s include the opening cysteine and the closing phenylalanine or tryptophan. The order of the fields is D gene, V gene, J gene, clone size, CDR3 DNA, CDR3 protein. A D gene is named only where the DNA matches it firmly. The size of a clone is reported for some rows only, either as once, few or many, or as a class for expanded clones.

TRBD2,TRBV6-5,TRBJ2-5,NA,TGTGCCAGCAGTAAGGGACTAGCGGTAGTAGAGACCCAGTACTTC,CASSKGLAVVETQYF
NA,TRBV28,TRBJ1-1,NA,TGTGCCAGCAGTCCTAGGACAGTTACTACAAAAGCTTTCTTT,CASSPRTVTTKAFF
TRBD1,TRBV10-3,TRBJ1-1,few,TGTGCCATCCAGGGGGCGGATATGAACACTGAAGCTTTCTTT,CAIQGADMNTEAFF
NA,TRBV28,TRBJ1-5,NA,TGTGCCAGCAGTCTCCTTAGCAATCAGCCCCAGCATTTT,CASSLLSNQPQHF
TRBD1,TRBV28,TRBJ2-3,NA,TGTGCCAGTCGGACAGGGAGCACAGATACGCAGTATTTT,CASRTGSTDTQYF
TRBD2,TRBV5-6,TRBJ2-7,NA,TGTGCCAGCAGCTTCCTTCGGACTAGTCACTACGAGCAGTACTTC,CASSFLRTSHYEQYF
TRBD2,TRBV9,TRBJ2-7,NA,TGTGCCAGCAGCGTAGAACTAGCGGGAGCAGAAAACGAGCAGTACTTC,CASSVELAGAENEQYF
NA,TRBV11-2,TRBJ1-2,NA,TGTGCCAGCAGCTTAGGGAGGGATGGCTACACCTTC,CASSLGRDGYTF
TRBD1,TRBV9,TRBJ1-2,NA,TGTGCCAGCAGCGCCTCAGGGGGTTATGGCTACACCTTC,CASSASGGYGYTF
TRBD1,TRBV4-1,TRBJ1-3,NA,TGCGCCAGCAGCCAAGGAGGACAGGGGACTGGAAACACCATATATTTT,CASSQGGQGTGNTIYF
TRBD2,TRBV11-3,TRBJ2-7,once,TGTGCCAGCAGCTTGGGGGCGGGAGGGCCTCCCTACGAGCAGTACTTC,CASSLGAGGPPYEQYF
NA,TRBV25-1,TRBJ1-2,NA,TGTGCCAGCAGTGAATTTGGGGGGGCCCAGTACTATGGCTACACCTTC,CASSEFGGAQYYGYTF
TRBD2,TRBV9,TRBJ2-2,once,TGTGCCAGCAGCGTGGGGACTAGCGGGAGGATAAACACCGGGGAGCTGTTTTTT,CASSVGTSGRINTGELFF
NA,TRBV6-2/TRBV6-3,TRBJ2-3,NA,TGTGCCAGCAGCACGGGGTTAAGCGGGCGCACAGATACGCAGTATTTT,CASSTGLSGRTDTQYF
NA,TRBV7-2,TRBJ2-5,NA,TGTGCCAGCAGTACCCTCACAGGACATCAAGAGACCCAGTACTTC,CASSTLTGHQETQYF
TRBD2,TRBV9,TRBJ2-2,once,TGTGCCAGCAGCGTCTGGCGGGAGACCACCGGGGAGCTGTTTTTT,CASSVWRETTGELFF
TRBD2,TRBV28,TRBJ2-7,NA,TGTGCCAGCAGTTTATGGGCTAGCGGGGGTTACTCCTACGAGCAGTACTTC,CASSLWASGGYSYEQYF
TRBD2,TRBV28,TRBJ2-1,NA,TGTGCCAGCAGTTCTCTAACTAGCGGGATTAATGAGCAGTTCTTC,CASSSLTSGINEQFF
NA,TRBV28,TRBJ1-4,NA,TGTGCCAGCAGTTTAACAGACGCCGCACCAACTAATGAAAAACTGTTTTTT,CASSLTDAAPTNEKLFF
TRBD1,TRBV5-5,TRBJ2-1,NA,TGTGCCAGCAGCCTGACAGGGAACGATGAGCAGTTCTTC,CASSLTGNDEQFF
NA,TRBV30,TRBJ2-1,NA,TGTGCCTGGAGTGTCCGGTGGAATGAGCAGTTCTTC,CAWSVRWNEQFF
TRBD1,TRBV5-1,TRBJ1-4,NA,TGCGCCAGCAGCTTGGCCGGGACAGGGGGCGGCAGTGAAAAACTGTTTTTT,CASSLAGTGGGSEKLFF
TRBD1,TRBV19,TRBJ1-5,NA,TGTGCCAGTAGTTCCGGGACAGGGGGCGGTCAGCCCCAGCATTTT,CASSSGTGGGQPQHF
NA,TRBV4-1,TRBJ2-2,NA,TGCGCCAGCAGTCAACAGGCAGCCCCTCTGAACACCGGGGAGCTGTTTTTT,CASSQQAAPLNTGELFF
TRBD2,TRBV2,TRBJ2-1,NA,TGTGCCAGCAGTGAAATTGGGCTAGCGGGGCTAGGGGAGCAGTTCTTC,CASSEIGLAGLGEQFF
NA,TRBV28,TRBJ1-5,NA,TGTGCCAGCAGTCCCTTACGGCAGCCCCAGCATTTT,CASSPLRQPQHF
TRBD2,TRBV27,TRBJ2-1,once,TGTGCCAGCAGTTCCCTAGCGGGAGGGCCACAAGATGAGCAGTTCTTC,CASSSLAGGPQDEQFF
TRBD1,TRBV9,TRBJ1-2,few,TGTGCCAGCAGCGTAGCTCCAGGGGGTGACTATGGCTACACCTTC,CASSVAPGGDYGYTF
TRBD1,TRBV5-8,TRBJ1-1,NA,TGTGCCAGCAGCTTGGTCCCGTCACAGGGGGCCACTGAAGCTTTCTTT,CASSLVPSQGATEAFF
TRBD1,TRBV5-4,TRBJ1-2,NA,TGTGCCAGCAGCCCAGCAGGGGGCTACTATGGCTACACCTTC,CASSPAGGYYGYTF
TRBD1,TRBV3-1/TRBV3-2,TRBJ1-3,NA,TGTGCCAGCAGCAGGACAGGGAGCTCTGGAAACACCATATATTTT,CASSRTGSSGNTIYF
NA,TRBV5-5,TRBJ2-5,NA,TGTGCCAGCAGCAGCCCGACGGGACAAGAGACCCAGTACTTC,CASSSPTGQETQYF
TRBD1,TRBV28,TRBJ2-3,NA,TGTGCCAGCAGTTTCCCCGGGACAGGGAGCACAGATACGCAGTATTTT,CASSFPGTGSTDTQYF
TRBD1,TRBV9,TRBJ1-1,NA,TGTGCCAGCAGCCCTCGACAGGGATTGAACACTGAAGCTTTCTTT,CASSPRQGLNTEAFF